The TCR beta chain described here comes from a study of blood T cell repertoires in COVID-19. Study background: In each case, the material was cDNA or gDNA derived from T cells, B-cell-depleted T cells, or PBMCs.

The ends were cut back, 5 bases at V and 5 bases at J, with 6 bases in the middle. Germline V lookup: CDR1 KGHSH, CDR2 LQKENI. The CDR3 runs 11 residues. In the original processing: Reference gene primer amplification yielded estimated nucleated cell counts. The protocol was immunoSEQ multiplex PCR, while the TCRdb copy is restricted to in-frame clones and leaves out a portion. For V, J and clone size, that table is used; D and trimming come from the DNA. The top ten hold about 10% of the sample, which has over 150,000 clones, approximately 88% seen once. Sequenced: peripheral blood. This chain connects TRBV18 to TRBJ1-1; D uncertain. This receptor was identified in a woman at least 80 years old with active or convalescent COVID-19. The CDR3 DNA sequence: TGTGCCAGCTCAGAGAGGACTGAAGCTTTCTTT. Its protein is CASSERTEAFF.